This T cell receptor (beta chain) was captured by sequencing in a study of T cell responses to AZD1222 COVID-19 vaccine. Sequencing used immunoSEQ multiplex PCR; TCRdb keeps in-frame clones, though not all of them. The repertoire holds approximately 80,000 clones, with approximately 90% as singletons. The V gene end was trimmed by 6 bases and the J gene end by 5 bases; junction bases not matched to a gene: 11. The CDR3 is 15 residues long. Germline-derived CDR1 and CDR2 are SSHAT and FNYEAQ (reference sequence). This receptor was taken from an adult who received the AZD1222 COVID-19 vaccine. Material: peripheral blood, obtained 28 days after the second AZD1222 dose. This sequence joins TRBV7-7 and TRBJ2-5, with 8 nucleotides matching TRBD2. The CDR3 protein is CASRRGLGDGETQYF. CDR3 nucleotides: TGTGCCAGCAGGAGGGGACTAGGGGACGGGGAGACCCAGTACTTC.